A selection of T cell receptor beta chains follows, all from one sample in a study of neurological immune-mediated disorders. TCRdb used MiXCR to reprocess the 5' RACE reads, holding one entry per CDR3 protein. The sample has roughly 59,000 distinct CDR3 sequences, around 5% seen once; the top ten hold around 5.1%. Sequencing was done on a sample of PBMCs. The receptor source for this set is a human donor with multiple sclerosis. The donor label of this sample is uncertain. CDR3s include the opening cysteine and the closing phenylalanine or tryptophan. A D gene is named only where the DNA matches it firmly. Rows may omit the clone size; those that give it use once, few, many or a size class.

J gene: TRBJ2-7; clone size: many; V gene: TRBV4-2; D gene: -; CDR3 length: 18; CDR3 DNA: TGTGCCAGCAGCCAAGATCCGTCCTGGGGAACGCTAGGCTACGAGCAGTACTTC; CDR3 protein: CASSQDPSWGTLGYEQYF
J gene: TRBJ1-5; clone size: many; V gene: TRBV20-1; D gene: TRBD1; CDR3 length: 12; CDR3 DNA: TGCAGTGCCAGACAGGGGTGGATGCCCCAGCATTTT; CDR3 protein: CSARQGWMPQHF
J gene: TRBJ1-1; clone size: many; V gene: TRBV19; D gene: -; CDR3 length: 18; CDR3 DNA: TGTGCCAGTAGTAAGGGCCCCCAATTCGCAGGGGTTAGGGCTGAAGCTTTCTTT; CDR3 protein: CASSKGPQFAGVRAEAFF
J gene: TRBJ1-2; clone size: many; V gene: TRBV11-2; D gene: -; CDR3 length: 17; CDR3 DNA: TGTGCCAGCAGCTCGCCGGGAGACAGGCGTCCTAACTATGGCTACACCTTC; CDR3 protein: CASSSPGDRRPNYGYTF
J gene: TRBJ1-2; clone size: many; V gene: TRBV5-1; D gene: TRBD1; CDR3 length: 14; CDR3 DNA: TGCGCCAGCAGCGAAGACAGGGGGGTATATGGCTACACCTTC; CDR3 protein: CASSEDRGVYGYTF
J gene: TRBJ2-1; clone size: many; V gene: TRBV7-8; D gene: -; CDR3 length: 15; CDR3 DNA: TGTGCCAGCAGCTTCCGGGCCCCCGGGGAGGATGAGCAGTTCTTC; CDR3 protein: CASSFRAPGEDEQFF
J gene: TRBJ1-5; clone size: many; V gene: TRBV11-2; D gene: TRBD1; CDR3 length: 14; CDR3 DNA: TGTGCCAGCAGCTTAACAGGGGTGGATCAGCCCCAGCATTTT; CDR3 protein: CASSLTGVDQPQHF
J gene: TRBJ2-7; clone size: many; V gene: TRBV2; D gene: TRBD2; CDR3 length: 14; CDR3 DNA: TGTGCCAGCAGGTCCCAGCGGGGGACCTACGAGCAGTACTTC; CDR3 protein: CASRSQRGTYEQYF
J gene: TRBJ2-7; clone size: many; V gene: TRBV7-2; D gene: TRBD1; CDR3 length: 15; CDR3 DNA: TGTGCCAGCAGTCTGACAGGGGACTCCGGCTACGAGCAGTACTTC; CDR3 protein: CASSLTGDSGYEQYF
J gene: TRBJ2-3; clone size: many; V gene: TRBV5-1; D gene: -; CDR3 length: 14; CDR3 DNA: TGCGCCAGCAGCTTAGGGAAAAGCACAGATACGCAGTATTTT; CDR3 protein: CASSLGKSTDTQYF
J gene: TRBJ1-1; clone size: many; V gene: TRBV27; D gene: -; CDR3 length: 13; CDR3 DNA: TGTGCCAGCAGTTTCCGGGACCCACGTAAAGCTTTCTTT; CDR3 protein: CASSFRDPRKAFF
J gene: TRBJ1-2; clone size: many; V gene: TRBV20-1; D gene: TRBD1; CDR3 length: 12; CDR3 DNA: TGCAGTGCTAGACGACAGGGGAGGGGCTACACCTTC; CDR3 protein: CSARRQGRGYTF
J gene: TRBJ2-3; clone size: many; V gene: TRBV10-3; D gene: -; CDR3 length: 15; CDR3 DNA: TGTGCCACCAGGTCCGGGGGGCACAGCACAGATACGCAGTATTTT; CDR3 protein: CATRSGGHSTDTQYF
J gene: TRBJ2-3; clone size: few; V gene: TRBV6-1; D gene: TRBD2; CDR3 length: 15; CDR3 DNA: TGTGCCAGCAGCCTAGCGGGGGGGCTCACAGATACGCAGTATTTT; CDR3 protein: CASSLAGGLTDTQYF
J gene: TRBJ2-1; clone size: many; V gene: TRBV7-2; D gene: -; CDR3 length: 13; CDR3 DNA: TGTGCCAGCAGCTTTGGCGGAAACAATGAGCAGTTCTTC; CDR3 protein: CASSFGGNNEQFF
J gene: TRBJ2-1; clone size: -; V gene: TRBV27; D gene: -; CDR3 length: 16; CDR3 DNA: TGTGCCAGCAGTTCCCCCCAGCGGGCAGGATACAATGAGCAGTTCTTC; CDR3 protein: CASSSPQRAGYNEQFF
J gene: TRBJ2-3; clone size: many; V gene: TRBV5-1; D gene: TRBD2; CDR3 length: 14; CDR3 DNA: TGCGCCAGCAGCTCCGGGACTAGTCTAGATACGCAGTATTTT; CDR3 protein: CASSSGTSLDTQYF
J gene: TRBJ2-3; clone size: many; V gene: TRBV4-1; D gene: -; CDR3 length: 14; CDR3 DNA: TGCGCCAGCAGCCAAGATCTGTACACAGATACGCAGTATTTT; CDR3 protein: CASSQDLYTDTQYF
J gene: TRBJ1-2; clone size: many; V gene: TRBV20-1; D gene: -; CDR3 length: 11; CDR3 DNA: TGCAGGGGGTTGGAGGGGGTTAGCTACACCTTC; CDR3 protein: CRGLEGVSYTF
J gene: TRBJ2-1; clone size: many; V gene: TRBV2; D gene: -; CDR3 length: 15; CDR3 DNA: TGTGCCAGCAGTGAGGACGGGGGCTCCTACAATGAGCAGTTCTTC; CDR3 protein: CASSEDGGSYNEQFF
J gene: TRBJ2-2; clone size: many; V gene: TRBV5-4; D gene: TRBD2; CDR3 length: 16; CDR3 DNA: TGTGCCAGCAGCCCACCGACTAGCGGGGGGCTCCCGGAGCTGTTTTTT; CDR3 protein: CASSPPTSGGLPELFF
J gene: TRBJ2-7; clone size: many; V gene: TRBV5-1; D gene: -; CDR3 length: 18; CDR3 DNA: TGCGCCAGCAGCTTGGGCCCGCTGGGGGATAGGGGCTCCTACGAGCAGTACTTC; CDR3 protein: CASSLGPLGDRGSYEQYF
J gene: TRBJ1-2; clone size: many; V gene: TRBV15; D gene: -; CDR3 length: 13; CDR3 DNA: TGTGCCACCAGCAGAGATCGTCTATCCTCCTACACCTTC; CDR3 protein: CATSRDRLSSYTF
J gene: TRBJ2-2; clone size: many; V gene: TRBV7-2; D gene: TRBD2; CDR3 length: 18; CDR3 DNA: TGTGCCAGCAGCTTACGTAGCGGGGGGACTCCGAACACCGGGGAGCTGTTTTTT; CDR3 protein: CASSLRSGGTPNTGELFF
J gene: TRBJ2-7; clone size: many; V gene: TRBV7-8; D gene: -; CDR3 length: 13; CDR3 DNA: TGTGCCAGCAGCTTAGAGCGGTTCGGGGAGCAGTACTTC; CDR3 protein: CASSLERFGEQYF
J gene: TRBJ2-7; clone size: few; V gene: TRBV12-3/TRBV12-4; D gene: -; CDR3 length: 13; CDR3 DNA: TGTGCCAGCAGTCTAGGGACGGTGTCTGAGCAGTACTTC; CDR3 protein: CASSLGTVSEQYF
J gene: TRBJ2-3; clone size: many; V gene: TRBV11-3; D gene: TRBD1; CDR3 length: 16; CDR3 DNA: TGTGCCAGCAGCCTCACCGGGACAGGGGGATTGGATACGCAGTATTTT; CDR3 protein: CASSLTGTGGLDTQYF
J gene: TRBJ2-1; clone size: many; V gene: TRBV20-1; D gene: -; CDR3 length: 13; CDR3 DNA: TGCAGTGCGGGGCAGGGTCTTTACAATGAGCAGTTCTTC; CDR3 protein: CSAGQGLYNEQFF
J gene: TRBJ2-5; clone size: many; V gene: TRBV20-1; D gene: -; CDR3 length: 15; CDR3 DNA: TGCAGTGCTAGTCCCTACACCGTAACCCAAGAGACCCAGTACTTC; CDR3 protein: CSASPYTVTQETQYF
J gene: TRBJ1-5; clone size: many; V gene: TRBV7-9; D gene: -; CDR3 length: 15; CDR3 DNA: TGTGCCAGCAGCCCTACTCTGGGGAGTGATCAGCCCCAGCATTTT; CDR3 protein: CASSPTLGSDQPQHF
J gene: TRBJ1-1; clone size: many; V gene: TRBV15; D gene: -; CDR3 length: 15; CDR3 DNA: TGTGCCACCAGCAGAGAAAATATAGTGAACACTGAAGCTTTCTTT; CDR3 protein: CATSRENIVNTEAFF
J gene: TRBJ1-5; clone size: many; V gene: TRBV27; D gene: -; CDR3 length: 15; CDR3 DNA: TGTGCCAGCAGTTCCCTTAAAGATAGCAATCAGCCCCAGCATTTT; CDR3 protein: CASSSLKDSNQPQHF
J gene: TRBJ2-3; clone size: many; V gene: TRBV5-5; D gene: -; CDR3 length: 13; CDR3 DNA: TGTGCCAGCAGCTTAGGAAGTGTAGATACGCAGTATTTT; CDR3 protein: CASSLGSVDTQYF
J gene: TRBJ2-7; clone size: many; V gene: TRBV10-3; D gene: -; CDR3 length: 18; CDR3 DNA: TGTGCCACCGGGCCTAGGGGTGCTGGTTTGTTTCCAGCCTACGAGCAGTACTTC; CDR3 protein: CATGPRGAGLFPAYEQYF
J gene: TRBJ1-6; clone size: many; V gene: TRBV5-1; D gene: -; CDR3 length: 13; CDR3 DNA: TGCGCCAGCAGCCCCATTAAGGATTCACCCCTCCACTTT; CDR3 protein: CASSPIKDSPLHF
J gene: TRBJ2-3; clone size: many; V gene: TRBV20-1; D gene: TRBD2; CDR3 length: 17; CDR3 DNA: TGCAGTGCTAGAGATATCCAACGGGGGGGCAATGCAGATACGCAGTATTTT; CDR3 protein: CSARDIQRGGNADTQYF
J gene: TRBJ2-3; clone size: many; V gene: TRBV20-1; D gene: TRBD2; CDR3 length: 15; CDR3 DNA: TGCAGTGCTAGAGAAGGAGCGGGGGCCACAGATACGCAGTATTTT; CDR3 protein: CSAREGAGATDTQYF
J gene: TRBJ2-3; clone size: many; V gene: TRBV20-1; D gene: -; CDR3 length: 13; CDR3 DNA: TGCAGTGCGGAGGGGGGGCTGACAGATACGCAGTATTTT; CDR3 protein: CSAEGGLTDTQYF
J gene: TRBJ1-5; clone size: many; V gene: TRBV4-1; D gene: -; CDR3 length: 18; CDR3 DNA: TGCGCCAGCAGCCAAGGGAAGGCAGGGGTTATCGGCAATCAGCCCCAGCATTTT; CDR3 protein: CASSQGKAGVIGNQPQHF
J gene: TRBJ2-1; clone size: many; V gene: TRBV20-1; D gene: -; CDR3 length: 14; CDR3 DNA: TGCAGTGCTGCTACAGGGCCCCCCTACAATGAGCAGTTCTTC; CDR3 protein: CSAATGPPYNEQFF
J gene: TRBJ2-5; clone size: many; V gene: TRBV27; D gene: -; CDR3 length: 13; CDR3 DNA: TGTGCCAGCAGTTGGACAGCTGAAGAGACCCAGTACTTC; CDR3 protein: CASSWTAEETQYF
J gene: TRBJ1-3; clone size: many; V gene: TRBV20-1; D gene: -; CDR3 length: 15; CDR3 DNA: TGCAGTGCTAGACTTGATTTCGTCTCTGGAAACACCATATATTTT; CDR3 protein: CSARLDFVSGNTIYF
J gene: TRBJ1-5; clone size: many; V gene: TRBV6-5; D gene: -; CDR3 length: 13; CDR3 DNA: TGTGCCAGCAGTCCGGGAAGAAATCAGCCCCAGCATTTT; CDR3 protein: CASSPGRNQPQHF
J gene: TRBJ1-2; clone size: many; V gene: TRBV20-1; D gene: -; CDR3 length: 13; CDR3 DNA: TGCAGTGCCATCCCGGGACCCGGTTATGGCTACACCTTC; CDR3 protein: CSAIPGPGYGYTF
J gene: TRBJ1-5; clone size: many; V gene: TRBV12-3/TRBV12-4; D gene: TRBD1; CDR3 length: 15; CDR3 DNA: TGTGCCAGCAGGGGGACAGGGCGCCTCAATCAGCCCCAGCATTTT; CDR3 protein: CASRGTGRLNQPQHF
J gene: TRBJ2-7; clone size: many; V gene: TRBV7-9; D gene: -; CDR3 length: 12; CDR3 DNA: TGTGCCAGCAGCTTAGGTCGGGGCGAGCAGTACTTC; CDR3 protein: CASSLGRGEQYF
J gene: TRBJ1-1; clone size: many; V gene: TRBV20-1; D gene: -; CDR3 length: 16; CDR3 DNA: TGCAGTGCTAGAGTTTTAGGGAACACCGGTGAGGCTGAAGCTTTCTTT; CDR3 protein: CSARVLGNTGEAEAFF
J gene: TRBJ2-1; clone size: many; V gene: TRBV7-8; D gene: TRBD2; CDR3 length: 17; CDR3 DNA: TGTGCCAGCAGCGCGCCCCGGGCCCAGCGGGGGGGGAGTGAGCAGTTCTTC; CDR3 protein: CASSAPRAQRGGSEQFF
J gene: TRBJ1-1; clone size: many; V gene: TRBV11-2; D gene: -; CDR3 length: 13; CDR3 DNA: TGTGCCAGCAGCTTCGGTAGCCCGCAGGGTACTTTCTTT; CDR3 protein: CASSFGSPQGTFF
J gene: TRBJ1-2; clone size: many; V gene: TRBV5-1; D gene: -; CDR3 length: 12; CDR3 DNA: TGCGCCAGCAGCCCACGAGCTGGTGGCTACACCTTC; CDR3 protein: CASSPRAGGYTF
J gene: TRBJ2-7; clone size: many; V gene: TRBV9; D gene: -; CDR3 length: 13; CDR3 DNA: TGTGCCAGCAGCGTAGGGGTCTCCTACGAGCAGTACTTC; CDR3 protein: CASSVGVSYEQYF
J gene: TRBJ2-1; clone size: many; V gene: TRBV29-1; D gene: -; CDR3 length: 13; CDR3 DNA: TGCAGCGTTGTGATAGTGTTAGGGATTGAGCAGTTCTTC; CDR3 protein: CSVVIVLGIEQFF
J gene: TRBJ2-4; clone size: many; V gene: TRBV20-1; D gene: -; CDR3 length: 13; CDR3 DNA: TGCTCAAACTTTGCTCTAGCCAAAAACATTCAGTACTTC; CDR3 protein: CSNFALAKNIQYF
J gene: TRBJ1-6; clone size: -; V gene: TRBV18; D gene: -; CDR3 length: 17; CDR3 DNA: TGTGCCAGCTCCCTTCCGGGACCCCTGAACCCAAATTCACCCCTCCACTTT; CDR3 protein: CASSLPGPLNPNSPLHF
J gene: TRBJ2-4; clone size: -; V gene: TRBV7-2; D gene: TRBD2; CDR3 length: 15; CDR3 DNA: TGTGCCAGCAGCCACGCGATAGCGGGGGGGCCTGGTCAGTACTTC; CDR3 protein: CASSHAIAGGPGQYF
J gene: TRBJ1-2; clone size: many; V gene: TRBV12-3/TRBV12-4; D gene: -; CDR3 length: 14; CDR3 DNA: TGTGCCAGCAGTTATCGATCAGCTAACTATGGCTACACCTTC; CDR3 protein: CASSYRSANYGYTF
J gene: TRBJ2-3; clone size: many; V gene: TRBV5-1; D gene: -; CDR3 length: 13; CDR3 DNA: TGCGCCAGCAGCTTGGAAGGGGTTGATACGCAGTATTTT; CDR3 protein: CASSLEGVDTQYF
J gene: TRBJ2-7; clone size: -; V gene: TRBV5-1; D gene: TRBD1; CDR3 length: 15; CDR3 DNA: TGCGCCAGCAGCCCTGGGGGGACAGGGTACTACGGGCAGTACTTC; CDR3 protein: CASSPGGTGYYGQYF
J gene: TRBJ2-3; clone size: many; V gene: TRBV5-1; D gene: TRBD2; CDR3 length: 13; CDR3 DNA: TGCGCCAGCAGCTGGAAACTAGCGGATACGCAGTATTTT; CDR3 protein: CASSWKLADTQYF
J gene: TRBJ1-1; clone size: many; V gene: TRBV5-6; D gene: -; CDR3 length: 15; CDR3 DNA: TGTGCCAGCAGCACGGGGGGTGGAGGAAACACTGAAGCTTTCTTT; CDR3 protein: CASSTGGGGNTEAFF